This paragraph covers one T cell receptor beta chain sequence. What it binds is not known. This entry comes from a study of OX40 agonist ivuxolimab in advanced cancers. Profiled with immunoSEQ multiplex PCR; TCRdb holds only in-frame clones, not every one. This table holds 35,000 to 45,000 clones, 91% found once. Germline assignment: CDR1 MNHEY and CDR2 SMNVEV (reference sequence). The CDR3 contains 12 residues. The J segment lost 4 bases and the V segment lost 8 bases, leaving 4 bases of the junction unmatched. Whole-study findings and limits: Relative to CD4+, CD8+ T cells held more expanded clones on average.

Patients were excluded for autoimmune disease history or systemic immunosuppression. V is TRBV27 and J is TRBJ1-1, with 7 bases that match TRBD1. The receptor was derived from an adult with an advanced solid tumor such as melanoma, head and neck, liver or kidney cancer. The source material was CD4+ or CD8+ T cells sorted from blood, sampled in a trial of the OX40 agonist ivuxolimab. CDR3 nucleotides: TGTGCCAGCTCTACAGGGGCCACTGAAGCTTTCTTT. Translation: CASSTGATEAFF.